This T cell receptor (beta chain) originates from a study of blood T cell repertoires in COVID-19. Germline CDR1 and CDR2: MNHEY and SVGAGI. CDR3 length: 15 residues. V dropped 2 bases and J dropped 4; count of bases not matched to a gene: 4. This clone was detected only once. Clones were read by immunoSEQ multiplex PCR, and TCRdb kept only the in-frame ones, dropping some. The table records more than 150,000 clones, roughly 83% of them present only once. Cohort allocation depended upon clinical history that participants reported. This TCR came from an older woman who had recovered from COVID-19. Material for sequencing was PBMCs or T cells enriched from blood (not recorded which). The V gene is TRBV6-5, the J gene TRBJ1-1, with 10 bases that match TRBD1. CDR3 coding DNA: TGTGCCAGCAGTTACCCCGACAGGGGGCTCACTGAAGCTTTCTTT. This translates into CASSYPDRGLTEAFF.